Listed below are T cell receptor beta chains from one sample, sequenced in a study of CD8 T cells in ankylosing spondylitis. TCRdb re-derived calls from the 5' RACE reads in MiXCR, one entry per CDR3 protein. The repertoire holds 130,000 or so distinct CDR3 sequences, 15% to 20% seen once, with approximately 30% in the top ten. The sequenced material came from blood, either unsorted or a sorted T cell fraction (not recorded which). These receptors were obtained from a male donor with ankylosing spondylitis. CDR3s include the opening cysteine and the closing phenylalanine or tryptophan. Each record gives: clone size, V gene, CDR3 protein. Clone sizes are given selectively: once, few, many, or a class where the clone is expanded.

few,TRBV5-6,CASRTASGPLRNEQFF
many,TRBV3-1,CASSQDGRGLYEQYF
-,TRBV6-1,CASSETAKPIGNTIYF
many,TRBV12-3/TRBV12-4,CASRSRPGELFF
-,TRBV7-9,CAGRYDNSPLHF
many,TRBV27,CASRDSGSSYNEQFF
-,TRBV14,CASSHGRGNEKLFF
-,TRBV10-3,CAVLSGTGLYNEQFF
few,TRBV27,CASSLYPSLDEQYF
many,TRBV6-4,CASKGAPQTSGRADTQYF
many,TRBV2,CASNPGRVDNEKLFF
few,TRBV7-9,CASSLALEFHEQFF
few,TRBV28,CASSLSGTSYLFF
few,TRBV10-2,CASSESGGNQETQYF